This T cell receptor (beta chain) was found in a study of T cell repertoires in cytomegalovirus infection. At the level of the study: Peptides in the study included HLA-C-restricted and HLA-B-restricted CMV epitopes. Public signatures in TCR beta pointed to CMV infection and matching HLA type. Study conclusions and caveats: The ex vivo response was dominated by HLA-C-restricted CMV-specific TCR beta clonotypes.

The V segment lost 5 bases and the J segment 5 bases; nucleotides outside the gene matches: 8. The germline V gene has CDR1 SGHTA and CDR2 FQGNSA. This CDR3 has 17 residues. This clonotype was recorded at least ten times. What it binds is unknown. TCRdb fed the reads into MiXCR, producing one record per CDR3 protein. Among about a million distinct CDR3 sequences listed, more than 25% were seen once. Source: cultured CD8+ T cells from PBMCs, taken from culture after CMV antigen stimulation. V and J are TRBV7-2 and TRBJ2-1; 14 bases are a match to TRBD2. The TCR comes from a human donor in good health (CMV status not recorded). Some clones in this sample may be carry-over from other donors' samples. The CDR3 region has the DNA TGTGCCAGCAGCGGGACTAGCGGGGGCCCTATACACAATGAGCAGTTCTTC. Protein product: CASSGTSGGPIHNEQFF.